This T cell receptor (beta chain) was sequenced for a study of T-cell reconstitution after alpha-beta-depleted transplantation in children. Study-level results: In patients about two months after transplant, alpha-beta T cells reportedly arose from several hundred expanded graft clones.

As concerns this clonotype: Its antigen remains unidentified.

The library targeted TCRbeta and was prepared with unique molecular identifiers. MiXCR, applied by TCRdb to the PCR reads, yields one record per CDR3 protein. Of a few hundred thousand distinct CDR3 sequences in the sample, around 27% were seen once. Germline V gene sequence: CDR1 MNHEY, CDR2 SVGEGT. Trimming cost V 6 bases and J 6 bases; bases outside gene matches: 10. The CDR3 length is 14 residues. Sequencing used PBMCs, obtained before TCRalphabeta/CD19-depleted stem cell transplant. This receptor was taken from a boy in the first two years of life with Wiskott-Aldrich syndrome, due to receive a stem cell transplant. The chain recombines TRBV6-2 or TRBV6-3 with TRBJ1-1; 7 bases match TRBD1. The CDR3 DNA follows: TGTGCCAGCAGCCACCGTGGGGGGACAGCTGAAGCTTTCTTT. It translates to CASSHRGGTAEAFF.